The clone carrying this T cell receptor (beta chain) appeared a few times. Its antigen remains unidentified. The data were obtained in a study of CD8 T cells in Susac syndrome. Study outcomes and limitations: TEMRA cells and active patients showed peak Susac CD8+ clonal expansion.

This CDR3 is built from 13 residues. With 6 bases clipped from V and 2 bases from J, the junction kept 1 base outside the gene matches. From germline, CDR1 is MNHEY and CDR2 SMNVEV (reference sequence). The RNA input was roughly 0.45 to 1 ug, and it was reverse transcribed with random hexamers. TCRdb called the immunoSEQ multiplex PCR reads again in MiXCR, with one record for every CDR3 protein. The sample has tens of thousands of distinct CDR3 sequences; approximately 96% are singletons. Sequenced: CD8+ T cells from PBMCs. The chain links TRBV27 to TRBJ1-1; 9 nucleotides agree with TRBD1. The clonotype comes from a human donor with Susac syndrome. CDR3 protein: CASRGQGNTEAFF. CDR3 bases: TGTGCCAGCAGGGGACAGGGTAACACTGAAGCTTTCTTT.